A selection of T cell receptor beta chains follows, all from one sample in a study of blood T cell repertoires in COVID-19. This table comes from immunoSEQ multiplex PCR, and its TCRdb copy is limited to in-frame clones, with some not included. The profile shows about 210,000 clones, 80% of them singletons. Sample: peripheral blood. Receptors originate from a human donor in a cohort sampled during active COVID-19. Each CDR3 is given with its conserved first and last residue.

>TRBJ1-2|TRBV7-9
CASSFGQDINYGYTF
>TRBJ2-3|TRBV24-1
CATSEATPGQWGGTQYF
>TRBJ2-1|TRBV18
CASSPGLGGRYNEQFF
>TRBJ1-1|TRBV18
CASSPEGAQLNTEAFF
>TRBJ1-4|TRBV7-9
CASSPNSHGTEKLFF
>TRBJ2-7|TRBV3-1/TRBV3-2
CASSQAPGQILPYEQYF
>TRBJ2-5|TRBV4-1
CASSHRAGGAGEQETQYF
>TRBJ1-5|TRBV2
CASSGQALNQPQHF
>TRBJ1-2|TRBV3-1/TRBV3-2
CASSDENGYTF
>TRBJ1-2|TRBV3-1/TRBV3-2
CASTSGERYTF
>TRBJ2-3|TRBV7-9
CASSYASAYTQYF
>TRBJ2-3|TRBV7-9
CASSLTTGLGTDTQYF